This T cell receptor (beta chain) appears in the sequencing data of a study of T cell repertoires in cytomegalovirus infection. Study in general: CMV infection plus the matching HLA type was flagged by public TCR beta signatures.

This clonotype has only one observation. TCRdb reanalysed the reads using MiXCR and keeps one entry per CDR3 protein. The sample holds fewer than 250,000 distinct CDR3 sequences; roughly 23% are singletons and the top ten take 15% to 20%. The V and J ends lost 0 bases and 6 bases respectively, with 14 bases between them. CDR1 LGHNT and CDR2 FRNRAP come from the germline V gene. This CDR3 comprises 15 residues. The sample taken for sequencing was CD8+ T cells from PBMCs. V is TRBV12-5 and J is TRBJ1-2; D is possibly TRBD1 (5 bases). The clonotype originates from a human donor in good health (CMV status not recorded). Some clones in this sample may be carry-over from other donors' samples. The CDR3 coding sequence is TGTGCTAGTGGTTTGGTCCGGGGGGAGAGTAATGGCTACACCTTC. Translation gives CASGLVRGESNGYTF.